This T cell receptor (beta chain) comes out of a study of shared clonotypes between healthy human individuals. CD8 memory cells included CD45RO+ cells plus CCR7-negative CD45RA+ TemRA cells. Produced via immunoSEQ multiplex PCR; TCRdb's table is partial and in-frame only. The sample records 650,000 to 700,000 clones, 90% being singletons. The length of the CDR3 is 14 residues. In germline, CDR1 is SGHNT, CDR2 YYREEE (reference sequence). V lost 3 bases to trimming and J lost 3 bases, with 10 bases between them. The sequenced sample consisted of memory CD8+ T cells from PBMCs. Subset in this sample: CD45RO+ cells pooled with CCR7-negative TemRA cells. J is TRBJ2-1 and V is TRBV5-4; D is unresolved. The sequence came from a man aged 18-30 years in good health. Some clones in this sample may be carry-over from other donors' samples. In nucleotides, the CDR3 is TGTGCCAGCAGCTACAAGACCCTCTACAATGAGCAGTTCTTC. This gives the protein CASSYKTLYNEQFF.